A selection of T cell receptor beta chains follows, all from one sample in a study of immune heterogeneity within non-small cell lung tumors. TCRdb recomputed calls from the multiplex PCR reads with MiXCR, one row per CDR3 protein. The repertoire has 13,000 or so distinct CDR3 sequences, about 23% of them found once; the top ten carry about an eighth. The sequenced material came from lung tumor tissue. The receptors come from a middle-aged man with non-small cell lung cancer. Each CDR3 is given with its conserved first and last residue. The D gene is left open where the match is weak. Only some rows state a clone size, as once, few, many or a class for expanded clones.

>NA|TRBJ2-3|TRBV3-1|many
CASSQDPGSTDTQYF
TGTGCCAGCAGCCAAGATCCGGGGAGCACAGATACGCAGTATTTT
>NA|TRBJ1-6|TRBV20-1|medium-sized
CSAYRLSSYNSPLHF
TGCAGTGCCTACAGGCTCAGCTCCTATAATTCACCCCTCCACTTT
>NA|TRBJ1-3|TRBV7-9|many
CASSFNSGNTIYF
TGTGCCAGCAGCTTCAACAGCGGAAACACCATATATTTT
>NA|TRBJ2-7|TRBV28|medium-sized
CASSPAHSYEQYF
TGTGCCAGCAGTCCCGCCCATTCCTACGAGCAGTACTTC
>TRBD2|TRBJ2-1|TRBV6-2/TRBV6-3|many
CASSYLAGGGEQFF
TGTGCCAGCAGTTACCTAGCGGGAGGTGGTGAGCAGTTCTTC
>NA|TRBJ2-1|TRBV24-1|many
CATSDSIGFSYNEQFF
TGTGCCACCAGTGATTCCATCGGGTTCTCCTACAATGAGCAGTTCTTC
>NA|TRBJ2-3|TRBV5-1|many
CASSLWSDTQYF
TGCGCCAGCAGCTTGTGGTCAGATACGCAGTATTTT
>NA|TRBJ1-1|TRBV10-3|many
CASRSDGLNTEAFF
TGTGCCAGCCGATCCGACGGACTGAACACTGAAGCTTTCTTT
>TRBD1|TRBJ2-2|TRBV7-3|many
CASSSRQGTGELFF
TGTGCCAGCAGCTCCCGACAGGGGACCGGGGAGCTGTTTTTT
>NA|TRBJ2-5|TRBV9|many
CASSVESVGGETQYF
TGTGCCAGCAGCGTTGAGAGCGTAGGGGGAGAGACCCAGTACTTC
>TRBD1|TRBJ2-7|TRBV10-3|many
CAISEWGGGTGPREQYF
TGTGCCATCAGTGAGTGGGGAGGCGGGACAGGGCCTCGCGAGCAGTACTTC
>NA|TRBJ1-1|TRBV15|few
CATSRDRRGEFTEAFF
TGTGCCACCAGCAGAGACCGACGCGGGGAGTTCACTGAAGCTTTCTTT
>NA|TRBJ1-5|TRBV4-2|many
CASSQAGGGNQPQHF
TGTGCCAGCAGCCAAGCTGGAGGAGGGAATCAGCCCCAGCATTTT
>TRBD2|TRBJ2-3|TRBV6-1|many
CASSGTSGVTDTQYF
TGTGCCAGCAGTGGGACTAGCGGGGTCACAGATACGCAGTATTTT
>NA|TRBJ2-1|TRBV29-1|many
CSVTTVPNEQFF
TGCAGCGTTACTACAGTGCCCAATGAGCAGTTCTTC
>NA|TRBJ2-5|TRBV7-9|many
CASGQETQYF
TGTGCCAGCGGACAAGAGACCCAGTACTTC
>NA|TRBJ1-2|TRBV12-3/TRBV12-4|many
CASNLEPTAYGYTF
TGTGCCAGCAACCTGGAACCGACAGCCTATGGCTACACCTTC
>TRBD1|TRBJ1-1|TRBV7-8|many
CASSYPGGGPNTEAFF
TGTGCCAGCAGCTACCCAGGGGGCGGTCCGAACACTGAAGCTTTCTTT
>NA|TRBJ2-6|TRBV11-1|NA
CASSLFRGPPNVLTF
TGTGCCAGCAGCTTATTCCGGGGCCCCCCCAACGTCCTGACTTTC
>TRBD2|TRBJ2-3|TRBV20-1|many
CSAHGVAGASTDTQYF
TGCAGTGCCCACGGGGTAGCGGGCGCTAGCACAGATACGCAGTATTTT
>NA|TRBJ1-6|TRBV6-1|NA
CASSEAYRNRNSALQF
TGTGCCAGCAGTGAAGCGTACAGGAACCGCAATTCAGCGCTGCAGTTT
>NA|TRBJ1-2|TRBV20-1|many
CSATQDPANYGYTF
TGCAGTGCTACTCAGGACCCAGCTAACTATGGCTACACCTTC